The 11 T cell receptor beta chains presented below share a single source sample, sequenced in a study of identical twins. TCRdb reprocessed the 5' RACE reads with MiXCR, giving one entry per CDR3 protein. The sample yields more than 400,000 distinct CDR3 sequences, nearly 15% seen once. This sample was shared with a second study, whose subject was yellow fever vaccine responses in identical twins.

The specimen was CD4+ T cells sorted from blood. The receptors were sampled from a woman between 18 and 29 years old in good health.

DNA for the CDR3: TGTGCCAGCAGCCACCCTAGACAGGGTGGGCAAGAGACCCAGTACTTC. Its protein is CASSHPRQGGQETQYF. V and J are TRBV3-1 and TRBJ2-5, with 7 bases identical to TRBD1. Trimming removed 3 bases from V and 2 bases from J; junction bases left unmatched: 9. Germline CDR1 reads LGHDT; CDR2 reads YNNKEL (reference sequence). The CDR3 loop spans 16 amino acids.

The genes are TRBV10-3 and TRBJ1-1; a possible D gene is TRBD1 (6 bases). Germline assignment: CDR1 ENHRY and CDR2 SYGVKD. The length of the CDR3 is 13 residues. Trimming removed 10 bases from V and 1 base from J, with 13 bases in between. CDR3: CATLDSQNTEAFF. CDR3 coding DNA: TGTGCCACCCTGGACAGTCAGAACACTGAAGCTTTCTTT.

This sequence joins TRBV2 and TRBJ2-1; D is uncertain. The CDR3 consists of 14 residues. V dropped 1 base and J dropped 9 bases, with 13 bases sitting between them. The germline CDR1 and CDR2 sequences are SNHLY and FYNNEI. The CDR3 DNA sequence: TGTGCCAGCAGTGAAGGGAGTGGCCCGCGTGAGCAGTTCTTC. Its protein product is CASSEGSGPREQFF.

This chain connects TRBV28 to TRBJ2-2; the D is unclear. Germline V gene lookup returns CDR1 MDHEN and CDR2 SYDVKM. The CDR3 sequence is 11 residues long. V was clipped by 7 bases and J by 7 bases, with 7 bases between them. The CDR3 sequence: CASTSIGELFF. CDR3 coding DNA: TGTGCCAGCACCTCGATCGGGGAGCTGTTTTTT. Filled out from reference TRBV28 and TRBJ2-2, the complete variable domain reads DVKVTQSSRYLVKRTGEKVFLECVQDMDHENMFWYRQDPGLGLRLIYFSYDVKMKEKGDIPEGYSVSREKKERFSLILESASTNQTSMYLCASTSIGELFFGEGSRLTVL.

The chain carries TRBV12-3 or TRBV12-4 and TRBJ2-7; D could derive from TRBD1 or TRBD2 (6 bases each). The CDR3 contains 14 residues. Trimming took off 3 bases at V and 7 bases at J, with 16 bases between the two ends. CDR3 nucleotides: TGTGCCAGCAGTTTCGGTCGGGGGCTGGGGGAGCAGTACTTC. Translation gives CASSFGRGLGEQYF.

In its sample, this clonotype was seen a few times. The rearrangement links TRBV5-1 to TRBJ2-1; TRBD2 aligns across 12 bases. V lost 3 bases to trimming and J lost 6 bases; unmatched junction nucleotides: 4. The CDR3 runs to 15 residues. The V gene's germline CDR1 is SGHRS and CDR2 YFSETQ. This CDR3 reads CASSYLAGGLNEQFF. The CDR3 DNA reads TGCGCCAGCAGCTATCTAGCGGGAGGGCTCAATGAGCAGTTCTTC.

This clonotype was recorded at least ten times. The V gene is TRBV12-3 or TRBV12-4, the J gene TRBJ1-1, with 7 bases lining up with TRBD1. Trimming took 6 bases from V and 1 from J; bases not matched to a gene: 8. The CDR3 extends over 15 amino acids. Here the CDR3 reads CASRIRQGPNTEAFF. CDR3 nucleotides: TGTGCCAGCAGGATAAGACAGGGACCGAACACTGAAGCTTTCTTT.

The chain couples TRBV15 to TRBJ2-1; 10 bases map to TRBD1. Germline V gene sequence: CDR1 LNHNV, CDR2 YYDKDF (reference sequence). The V and J ends lost 7 bases and 9 bases, in that order; junction bases with no gene match: 12. The CDR3 extends over 15 amino acids. The CDR3 DNA is TGTGCCACCACCCCCCAGACAGGGGGCGGGGGTGAGCAGTTCTTC. Translated: CATTPQTGGGGEQFF.

This chain connects TRBV7-9 to TRBJ1-4; D may be TRBD1 (5 bases). Germline loops: CDR1 SEHNR, CDR2 FQNEAQ (reference sequence). The V end lost 1 base, the J end lost 5 bases, and 11 bases lay between the germline ends. This CDR3 is 15 amino acids long. CDR3 residues: CASSLGSWDNEKLFF. DNA of the CDR3: TGTGCCAGCAGCTTAGGTTCCTGGGACAATGAAAAACTGTTTTTT. The entire variable domain, with the rest obtained from reference TRBV7-9 and TRBJ1-4, is as follows: DTGVSQNPRHKITKRGQNVTFRCDPISEHNRLYWYRQTLGQGPEFLTYFQNEAQLEKSRLLSDRFSAERPKGSFSTLEIQRTEQGDSAMYLCASSLGSWDNEKLFFGSGTQLSVL.

The V call is TRBV7-6, the J call TRBJ2-4; tentatively, D is TRBD1 or TRBD2 (5 bases each). Germline CDR1 reads SGHVS; CDR2 reads FNYEAQ. CDR3 length equals 13 residues. Trimming took off 7 bases at V and 8 bases at J, with 15 bases between the two ends. The CDR3 coding sequence is TGTGCCAGCACCGGTCCAGGGACGGACATTCAGTACTTC. This translates into CASTGPGTDIQYF.

A few counts support this clonotype. This chain links TRBV7-3 with TRBJ2-7, with 8 nucleotides matching TRBD2. The CDR3 consists of 13 residues. V shed 2 bases, J shed 6 bases, and the junction held 3 bases outside the gene matches. Looked up from germline, CDR1 is SGHTA and CDR2 is FQGTGA. CDR3 residues: CASSLVGTSEQYF. In DNA form, the CDR3 reads TGTGCCAGCAGCTTAGTTGGGACTAGCGAGCAGTACTTC.